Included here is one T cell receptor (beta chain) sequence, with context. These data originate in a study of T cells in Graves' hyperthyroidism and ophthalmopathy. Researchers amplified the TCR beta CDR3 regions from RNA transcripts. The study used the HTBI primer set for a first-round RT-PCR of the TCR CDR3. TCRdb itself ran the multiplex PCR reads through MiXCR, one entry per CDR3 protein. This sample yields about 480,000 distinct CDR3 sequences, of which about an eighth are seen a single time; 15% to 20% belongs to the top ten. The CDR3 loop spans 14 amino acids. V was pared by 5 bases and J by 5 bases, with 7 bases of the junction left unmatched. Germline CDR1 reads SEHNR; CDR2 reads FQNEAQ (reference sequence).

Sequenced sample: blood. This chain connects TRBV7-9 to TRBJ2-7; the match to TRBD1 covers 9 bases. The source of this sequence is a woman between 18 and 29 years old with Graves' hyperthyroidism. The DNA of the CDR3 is TGTGCCAGCAGCCCCCGGGACAGGGAGAACGAGCAGTACTTC. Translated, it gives CASSPRDRENEQYF.